A selection of T cell receptor beta chains follows, all from one sample in a study of cytomegalovirus exposure and HLA in healthy donors. TCRdb keeps only in-frame clones here, not all; method: immunoSEQ multiplex PCR. The sample yields about 160,000 clones, about 80% seen once. Material for sequencing was PBMCs. These receptor sequences come from a man aged 45 to 65 in good health and CMV-seropositive. Each CDR3 is given with its conserved first and last residue. The D gene is left open where the match is weak. Size tells how often a clone was seen (once, few, many) or the class of an expanded clone, and some rows leave it out.

>14|-|-|TRBV5-1|TRBJ1-1
TGCGCCAGCAGCTTGGTGGAGGGGCCGGTTGAAGCTTTCTTT
CASSLVEGPVEAFF
>13|-|-|TRBV2|TRBJ1-1
TGTGCCAGCAAGCGGGAGGTGAACACTGAAGCTTTCTTT
CASKREVNTEAFF
>15|-|-|TRBV6-5|TRBJ2-7
TGTGCCAGCAGTCTCCTAGGGGGAGGGGGAGACGAGCAGTACTTC
CASSLLGGGGDEQYF
>14|-|-|TRBV7-9|TRBJ2-1
TGTGCCAGCAGCTCTTCTAGCGTCCGGGGTGAGCAGTTCTTC
CASSSSSVRGEQFF
>14|-|-|TRBV6-5|TRBJ1-2
TGTGCCAGCGAGGATTTAGACGGATCCTATGGCTACACCTTC
CASEDLDGSYGYTF
>20|TRBD2|-|TRBV4-3|TRBJ2-1
TGCGCCAGCAGCCAATTTCACCCCAGCACTAGCGGGGGGGGACCATTGGGGCAGTTCTTC
CASSQFHPSTSGGGPLGQFF
>15|TRBD2|few|TRBV7-7|TRBJ2-1
TGTGCTAGCAGCTCGACTAGCGGGGGGGCTGGGGAGCAGTTCTTC
CASSSTSGGAGEQFF
>15|-|-|TRBV5-1|TRBJ1-3
TGCGCCAGCAGCACGCGAGGGGGGGATGGAAACACCATATATTTT
CASSTRGGDGNTIYF
>11|-|few|TRBV28|TRBJ2-2
TGTGCCAGCGGCAACACCGGGGAGCTGTTTTTT
CASGNTGELFF
>15|TRBD1|few|TRBV7-2|TRBJ1-5
TGTGCCAGCAGCTTAGACAGGGGGGGGAATCAGCCCCAGCATTTT
CASSLDRGGNQPQHF
>16|-|-|TRBV5-1|TRBJ2-2
TGCGCCAGCAGCTTGAGTTCGGAGGGTGCGTTAGGGGAGCTGTTTTTT
CASSLSSEGALGELFF
>13|TRBD1|-|TRBV30|TRBJ1-6
TGTGCCAGGAGCCGGGACAGGGCATCGCCCCTCCACTTT
CARSRDRASPLHF
>12|-|-|TRBV19|TRBJ1-3
TGTGCCACCAGGGACACTGAGAACACCATATATTTT
CATRDTENTIYF
>17|-|-|TRBV12-2|TRBJ2-3
TGTGCAAGTCGCTGCCGAATAGCGGGGGCTCGCACAGATACGCAGTATTTT
CASRCRIAGARTDTQYF
>13|-|-|TRBV2|TRBJ1-2
TGTGCCAGCAGTCGGAACAGGGACGGCGGCTACACCTTC
CASSRNRDGGYTF
>14|-|-|TRBV27|TRBJ1-2
TGTGCCAGCAGTTTATCGGGCACTTTTTATGGCTACACCTTC
CASSLSGTFYGYTF
>15|-|-|TRBV11-3|TRBJ2-7
TGTGCCAGCAGCTTAGATTCAAGGGGGACCTACGAGCAGTACTTC
CASSLDSRGTYEQYF
>15|TRBD1|-|TRBV7-9|TRBJ2-3
TGTGCCAGCAGCTTACTTACAGGGGCCACAGATACGCAGTATTTT
CASSLLTGATDTQYF
>15|TRBD1|-|TRBV2|TRBJ1-5
TGTGCCAGCACCCTGGACAGGGGGAGCAATCAGCCCCAGCATTTT
CASTLDRGSNQPQHF
>15|TRBD1|-|TRBV18|TRBJ2-3
TGTGCCAGCTCACCCGGACAGGGGCCCACAGATACGCAGTATTTT
CASSPGQGPTDTQYF
>17|TRBD1|-|TRBV25-1|TRBJ2-2
TGTGCCAGCAGTGAATTTACAGGGGAGTTCCTAACCGGGGAGCTGTTTTTT
CASSEFTGEFLTGELFF
>15|-|-|TRBV19|TRBJ1-2
TGTGCCAGTAGTATAGGAGGACAGTCTAACTATGGCTACACCTTC
CASSIGGQSNYGYTF
>13|TRBD1|few|TRBV25-1|TRBJ1-1
TGTGCCAGCAGTGAAGGACAGGCCGGGGCAGCTTTCTTT
CASSEGQAGAAFF